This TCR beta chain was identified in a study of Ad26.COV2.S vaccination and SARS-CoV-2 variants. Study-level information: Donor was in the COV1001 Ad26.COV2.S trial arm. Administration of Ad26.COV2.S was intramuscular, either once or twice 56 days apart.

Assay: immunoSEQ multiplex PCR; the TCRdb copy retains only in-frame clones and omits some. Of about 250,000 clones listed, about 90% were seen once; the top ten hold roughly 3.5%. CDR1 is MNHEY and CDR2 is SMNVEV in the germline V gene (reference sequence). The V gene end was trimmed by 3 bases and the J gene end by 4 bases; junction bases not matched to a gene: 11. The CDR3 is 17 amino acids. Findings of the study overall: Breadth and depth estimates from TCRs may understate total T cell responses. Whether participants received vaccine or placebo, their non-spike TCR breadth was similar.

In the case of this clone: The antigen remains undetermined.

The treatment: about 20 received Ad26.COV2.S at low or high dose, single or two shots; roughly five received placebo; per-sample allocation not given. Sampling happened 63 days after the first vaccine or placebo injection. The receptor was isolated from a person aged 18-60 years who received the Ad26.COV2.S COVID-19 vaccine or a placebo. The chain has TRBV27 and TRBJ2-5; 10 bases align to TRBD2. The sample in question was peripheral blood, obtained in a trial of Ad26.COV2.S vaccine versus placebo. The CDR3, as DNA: TGTGCCAGCAGTTTCTCGCTAGCGGGAGCGATGGGAGAGACCCAGTACTTC. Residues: CASSFSLAGAMGETQYF.